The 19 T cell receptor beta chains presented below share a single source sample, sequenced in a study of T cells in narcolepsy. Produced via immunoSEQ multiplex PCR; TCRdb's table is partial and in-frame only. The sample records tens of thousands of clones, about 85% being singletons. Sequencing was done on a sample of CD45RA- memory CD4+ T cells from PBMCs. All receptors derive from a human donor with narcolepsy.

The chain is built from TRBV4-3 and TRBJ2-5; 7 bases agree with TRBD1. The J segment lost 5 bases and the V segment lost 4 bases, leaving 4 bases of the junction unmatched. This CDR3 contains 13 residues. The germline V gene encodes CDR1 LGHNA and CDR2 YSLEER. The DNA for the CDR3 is TGCGCCAGCAGCCCTAACAGGGGTGAGACCCAGTACTTC. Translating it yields CASSPNRGETQYF.

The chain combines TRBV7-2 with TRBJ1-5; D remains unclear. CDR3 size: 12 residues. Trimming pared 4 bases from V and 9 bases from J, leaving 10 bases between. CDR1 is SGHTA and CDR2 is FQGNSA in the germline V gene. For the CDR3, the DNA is TGTGCCAGCAGCTCCCCCGGTGGGCCCCAGCATTTT. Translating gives CASSSPGGPQHF.

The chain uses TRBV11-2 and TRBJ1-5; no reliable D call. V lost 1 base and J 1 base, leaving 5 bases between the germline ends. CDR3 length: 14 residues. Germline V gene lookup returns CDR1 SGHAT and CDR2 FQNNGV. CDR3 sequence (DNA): TGTGCCAGCAGCTTAGGCAACAGCAATCAGCCCCAGCATTTT. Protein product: CASSLGNSNQPQHF.

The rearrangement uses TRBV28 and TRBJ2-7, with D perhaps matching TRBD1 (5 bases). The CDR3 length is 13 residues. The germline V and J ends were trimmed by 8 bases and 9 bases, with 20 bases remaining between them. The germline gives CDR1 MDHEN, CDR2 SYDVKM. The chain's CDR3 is CASGPPTALGQYF. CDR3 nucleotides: TGTGCCAGCGGACCGCCGACAGCCCTGGGGCAGTACTTC.

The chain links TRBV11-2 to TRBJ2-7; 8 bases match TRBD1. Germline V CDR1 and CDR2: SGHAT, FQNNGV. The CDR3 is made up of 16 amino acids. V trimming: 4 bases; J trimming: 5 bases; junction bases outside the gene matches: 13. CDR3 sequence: CASSSPGQAVDHEQYF. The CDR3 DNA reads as TGTGCCAGCAGCTCCCCGGGACAGGCCGTGGACCACGAGCAGTACTTC.

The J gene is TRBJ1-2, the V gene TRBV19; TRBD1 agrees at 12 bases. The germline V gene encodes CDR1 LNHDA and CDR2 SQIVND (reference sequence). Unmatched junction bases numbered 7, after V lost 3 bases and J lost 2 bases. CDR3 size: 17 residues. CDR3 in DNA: TGTGCCAGTAGTATGGGGACAGGGGGCCGGGGGAACTATGGCTACACCTTC. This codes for CASSMGTGGRGNYGYTF.

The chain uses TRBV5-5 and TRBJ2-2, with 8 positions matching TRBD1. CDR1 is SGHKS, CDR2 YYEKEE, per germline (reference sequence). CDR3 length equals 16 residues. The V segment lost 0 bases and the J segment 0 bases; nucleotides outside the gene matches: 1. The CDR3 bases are TGTGCCAGCAGCTTGGGGACAGGGACGAACACCGGGGAGCTGTTTTTT. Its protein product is CASSLGTGTNTGELFF. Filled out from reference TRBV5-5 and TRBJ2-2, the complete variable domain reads DAGVTQSPTHLIKTRGQQVTLRCSPISGHKSVSWYQQVLGQGPQFIFQYYEKEERGRGNFPDRFSARQFPNYSSELNVNALLLGDSALYLCASSLGTGTNTGELFFGEGSRLTVL.

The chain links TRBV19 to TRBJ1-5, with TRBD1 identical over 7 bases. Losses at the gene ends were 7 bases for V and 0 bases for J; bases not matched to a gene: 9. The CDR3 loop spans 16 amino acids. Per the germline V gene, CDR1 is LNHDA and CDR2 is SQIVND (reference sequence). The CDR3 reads CASTPGTVYSNQPQHF. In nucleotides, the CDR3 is TGTGCCAGTACCCCAGGGACAGTCTATAGCAATCAGCCCCAGCATTTT.

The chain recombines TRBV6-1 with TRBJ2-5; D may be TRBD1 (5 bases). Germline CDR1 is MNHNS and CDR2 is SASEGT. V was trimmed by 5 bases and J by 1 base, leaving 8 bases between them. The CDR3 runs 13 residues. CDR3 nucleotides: TGTGCCAGCAGTCGACAGTTCCAAGAGACCCAGTACTTC. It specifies CASSRQFQETQYF.

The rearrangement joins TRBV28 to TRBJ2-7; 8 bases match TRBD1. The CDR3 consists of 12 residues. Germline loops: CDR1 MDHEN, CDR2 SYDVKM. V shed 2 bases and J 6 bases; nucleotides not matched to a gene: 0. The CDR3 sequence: CASSLGQGEQYF. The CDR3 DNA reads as TGTGCCAGCAGTTTAGGACAGGGCGAGCAGTACTTC.

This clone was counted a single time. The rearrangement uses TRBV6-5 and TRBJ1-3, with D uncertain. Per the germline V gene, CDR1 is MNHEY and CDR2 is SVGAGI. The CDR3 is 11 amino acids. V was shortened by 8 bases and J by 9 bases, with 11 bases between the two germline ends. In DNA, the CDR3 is TGTGCCAGCCGCCACTCTAGCACCATATATTTT. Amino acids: CASRHSSTIYF.

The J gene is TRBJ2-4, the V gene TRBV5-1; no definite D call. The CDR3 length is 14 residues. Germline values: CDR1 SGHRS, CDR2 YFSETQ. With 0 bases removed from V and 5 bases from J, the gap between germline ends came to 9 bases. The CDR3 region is CASSLAGSQNIQYF. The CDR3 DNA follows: TGCGCCAGCAGCTTGGCCGGTAGCCAAAACATTCAGTACTTC.

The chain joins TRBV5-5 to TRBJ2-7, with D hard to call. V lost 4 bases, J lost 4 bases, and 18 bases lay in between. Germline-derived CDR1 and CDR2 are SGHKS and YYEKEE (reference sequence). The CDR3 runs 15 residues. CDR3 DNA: TGTGCCAGCAGCGGGGTGGAAGGTATGAAGTACGAGCAGTACTTC. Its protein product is CASSGVEGMKYEQYF. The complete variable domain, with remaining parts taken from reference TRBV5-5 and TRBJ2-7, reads DAGVTQSPTHLIKTRGQQVTLRCSPISGHKSVSWYQQVLGQGPQFIFQYYEKEERGRGNFPDRFSARQFPNYSSELNVNALLLGDSALYLCASSGVEGMKYEQYFGPGTRLTVT.

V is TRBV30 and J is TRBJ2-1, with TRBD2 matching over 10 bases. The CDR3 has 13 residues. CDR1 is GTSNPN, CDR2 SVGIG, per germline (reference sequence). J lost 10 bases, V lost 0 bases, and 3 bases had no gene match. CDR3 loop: CAWSVSGGAEQFF. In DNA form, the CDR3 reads TGTGCCTGGAGTGTAAGCGGGGGGGCGGAGCAGTTCTTC.

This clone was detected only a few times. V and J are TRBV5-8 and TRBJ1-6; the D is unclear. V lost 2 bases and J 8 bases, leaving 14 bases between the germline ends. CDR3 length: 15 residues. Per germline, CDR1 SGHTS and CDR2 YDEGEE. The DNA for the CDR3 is TGTGCCAGCAGCTTAGCACTTACGGAAGATTCACCCCTCCACTTT. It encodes CASSLALTEDSPLHF.

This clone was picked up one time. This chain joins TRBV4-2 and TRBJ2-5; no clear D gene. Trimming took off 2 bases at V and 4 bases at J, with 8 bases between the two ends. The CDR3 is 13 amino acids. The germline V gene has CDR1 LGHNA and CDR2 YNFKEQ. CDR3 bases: TGTGCCAGCAGCCAAACGGACGGAGAGACCCAGTACTTC. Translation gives CASSQTDGETQYF.

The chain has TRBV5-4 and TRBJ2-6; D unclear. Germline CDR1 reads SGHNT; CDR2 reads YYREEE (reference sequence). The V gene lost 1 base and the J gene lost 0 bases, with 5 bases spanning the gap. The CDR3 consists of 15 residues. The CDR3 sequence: CASSLSRSGANVLTF. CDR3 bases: TGTGCCAGCAGCTTGAGTCGCTCTGGGGCCAACGTCCTGACTTTC.

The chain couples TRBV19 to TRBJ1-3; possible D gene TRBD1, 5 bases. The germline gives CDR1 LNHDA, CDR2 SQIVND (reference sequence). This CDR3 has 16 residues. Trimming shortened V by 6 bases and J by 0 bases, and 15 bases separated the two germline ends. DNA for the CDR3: TGTGCCAGTAGAGGCCGGGCAGGGCTCTCTGGAAACACCATATATTTT. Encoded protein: CASRGRAGLSGNTIYF.

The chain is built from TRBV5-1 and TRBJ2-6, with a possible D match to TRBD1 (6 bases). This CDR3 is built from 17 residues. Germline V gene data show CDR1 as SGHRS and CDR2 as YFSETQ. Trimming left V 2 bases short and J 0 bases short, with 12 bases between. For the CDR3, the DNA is TGCGCCAGCAGCTTCGGACAGCCGAGCTCTGGGGCCAACGTCCTGACTTTC. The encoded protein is CASSFGQPSSGANVLTF.